This T cell receptor (beta chain) derives from a study of Graves' ophthalmopathy and Graves' hyperthyroidism. The diagnosis was founded upon clinical symptoms, serum thyroxine, TRAb, thyroid ultrasound and orbital computed tomography. V gave up 4 bases and J gave up 3 bases, with 12 bases separating them. Germline loops: CDR1 LNHDA, CDR2 SQIVND (reference sequence). This CDR3 is 15 amino acids long. For repertoire sequencing, the TCR beta CDR3 regions were amplified from RNA transcripts. In the first round, RT-PCR was carried out with HTBI primers, and a multiplex PCR formed the second round. MiXCR was run by TCRdb on the multiplex PCR reads, yielding one entry per CDR3 protein. Here the sample spans about 240,000 distinct CDR3 sequences, around 50% being singletons.

This receptor was obtained from an adult man with Graves' ophthalmopathy. The genes are TRBV19 and TRBJ2-2; the D gene could be TRBD1 or TRBD2 (5 bases each). Sequencing input: peripheral blood. This CDR3 reads CASSRRDGYTGELFF. The CDR3 DNA reads as TGTGCCAGTAGTAGACGGGACGGTTACACCGGGGAGCTGTTTTTT.